These 9 T cell receptor beta chains were sequenced from one sample in a study of molecular identifiers for immune sequencing clone quantification. Via MiXCR, TCRdb re-called the PCR reads, giving one row per CDR3 protein. The data contain roughly 300,000 distinct CDR3 sequences, roughly 23% of them singletons. The sequencing sample was made of naive CD8+ T cells from blood, with Jurkat cell RNA spiked in. The subset was: FACS-sorted CD8+CD4-CCR7+CD45RA+ naive T cells. These receptors were collected from a human donor in good health. Some libraries in this study had Jurkat cell RNA spiked in.

In this sample, this clonotype turned up many times. V and J are TRBV29-1 and TRBJ2-7; TRBD1 might be the D (5 bases). V lost 4 bases, J lost 3 bases, and 13 bases lay in between. CDR3 size: 13 residues. Germline V CDR1 and CDR2: SQVTM, ANQGSEA. This CDR3 reads CSVVGQGYYEQYF. The CDR3 coding sequence is TGCAGCGTTGTTGGTCAGGGATACTACGAGCAGTACTTC.

The V call is TRBV7-6, the J call TRBJ2-7, with 8 nucleotides matching TRBD1. Germline V gene sequence: CDR1 SGHVS, CDR2 FNYEAQ. Trimming removed 4 bases from V and 6 bases from J; junction bases left unmatched: 14. The length of the CDR3 is 16 residues. The CDR3 reads CASSSAWGTGLFEQYF. CDR3 bases: TGTGCCAGCAGCTCCGCTTGGGGGACAGGACTTTTCGAGCAGTACTTC.

This clonotype was seen ten or more times. V and J are TRBV28 and TRBJ1-5; no firm D call. V was cut by 1 base and J by 0 bases, with 7 bases left in between. The CDR3 covers 15 residues. In germline, CDR1 is MDHEN, CDR2 SYDVKM. Here the CDR3 DNA reads TGTGCCAGCAGTTTATCTCTTTATAGCAATCAGCCCCAGCATTTT. Residues: CASSLSLYSNQPQHF.

A note on this clonotype: Being one base from a much bigger clone, this may be a read error. This chain's CDR3 is CASRNRESNQPQHF. CDR3 coding DNA: TGTGCCAGCAGGAACAGGGAAAGCAATCAGCCCCAGCATTTT. This rearrangement joins TRBV6-6 to TRBJ1-5; the D gene is possibly TRBD1 (6 bases). This CDR3 comprises 14 residues. Germline V lookup: CDR1 MNHNY, CDR2 SVGAGI (reference sequence). V lost 6 bases and J 1 base, leaving 10 bases between the germline ends.

The chain links TRBV6-5 to TRBJ2-3, with D uncertain. V lost 0 bases, J lost 9 bases, and 13 bases lay in between. CDR1 is MNHEY and CDR2 is SVGAGI in the germline V gene. The CDR3 loop spans 14 amino acids. CDR3 region: CASSYSIRAVTQYF. CDR3 bases: TGTGCCAGCAGTTACTCGATCCGAGCAGTGACGCAGTATTTT.

Many counts were recorded for this clonotype. The CDR3 sequence: CASSLVAEDYTF. CDR3 DNA sequence: TGTGCCAGCAGCTTAGTGGCTGAGGACTACACCTTC. This chain links TRBV7-9 with TRBJ1-2; D uncertain. The CDR3 is 12 amino acids. Trimming cost V 1 base and J 10 bases, with 10 bases left between them. In germline, CDR1 is SEHNR, CDR2 FQNEAQ (reference sequence).

This clonotype occurred many times. The chain uses TRBV7-9 and TRBJ2-7; D gene unclear. The ends were cut back, 4 bases at V and 3 bases at J, with 7 bases in the middle. From germline, CDR1 is SEHNR and CDR2 FQNEAQ (reference sequence). The CDR3 runs to 12 residues. CDR3 sequence: CASSYEGYEQYF. Written as DNA, the CDR3 is TGTGCCAGCAGCTATGAAGGCTACGAGCAGTACTTC.

A note on this clonotype: A much bigger clone sits one base away, suggesting this may be a read error. Because it lacks the conserved phenylalanine or tryptophan at the end, this CDR3 is likely a read error. This chain joins TRBV14 and TRBJ2-5; the D call may be TRBD1 or TRBD2 (5 bases each). V lost 1 base to trimming and J lost 5 bases, with 14 bases between them. In germline, CDR1 is SGHDN, CDR2 FVKESK. CDR3 length equals 15 residues. Written as DNA, the CDR3 is TGTGCCAGCAGCCAAGCCGGGACCACTTCGGAGACCCAGTACTCC. It specifies CASSQAGTTSETQYS.

V gene TRBV28 combines with J gene TRBJ2-1, with TRBD2 matching 11 bases. Trimming cost V 4 bases and J 3 bases; bases outside gene matches: 8. From germline, CDR1 is MDHEN and CDR2 SYDVKM. The CDR3 is 17 residues long. The CDR3 DNA sequence: TGTGCCAGCAGTTCCAGACTAGCGGGACACATCTACAATGAGCAGTTCTTC. Amino acids: CASSSRLAGHIYNEQFF.